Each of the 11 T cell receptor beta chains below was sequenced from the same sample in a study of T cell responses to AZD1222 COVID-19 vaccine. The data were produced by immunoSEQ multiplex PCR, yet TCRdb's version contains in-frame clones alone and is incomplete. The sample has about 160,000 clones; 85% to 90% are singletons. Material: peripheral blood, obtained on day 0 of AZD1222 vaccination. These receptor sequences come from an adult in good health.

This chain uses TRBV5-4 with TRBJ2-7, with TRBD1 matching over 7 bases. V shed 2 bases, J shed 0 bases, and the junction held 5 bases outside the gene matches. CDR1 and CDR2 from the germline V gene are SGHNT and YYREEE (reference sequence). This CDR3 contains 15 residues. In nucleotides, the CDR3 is TGTGCCAGCAGCTTAACCCGGGACAGCTCCTACGAGCAGTACTTC. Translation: CASSLTRDSSYEQYF.

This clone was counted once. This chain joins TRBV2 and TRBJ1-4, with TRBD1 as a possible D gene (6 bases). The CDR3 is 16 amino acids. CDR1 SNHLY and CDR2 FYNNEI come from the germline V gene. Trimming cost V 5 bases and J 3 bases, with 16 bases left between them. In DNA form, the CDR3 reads TGTGCCAGCAGTCCTAGCCCCCGGACAGCTAATGAAAAACTGTTTTTT. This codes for CASSPSPRTANEKLFF.

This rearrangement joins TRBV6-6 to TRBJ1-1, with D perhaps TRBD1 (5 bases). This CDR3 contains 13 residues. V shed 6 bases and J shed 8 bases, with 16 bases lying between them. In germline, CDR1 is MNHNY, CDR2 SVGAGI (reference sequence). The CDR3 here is CASSNVQGVEAFF. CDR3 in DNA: TGTGCCAGCAGCAATGTTCAGGGTGTCGAAGCTTTCTTT.

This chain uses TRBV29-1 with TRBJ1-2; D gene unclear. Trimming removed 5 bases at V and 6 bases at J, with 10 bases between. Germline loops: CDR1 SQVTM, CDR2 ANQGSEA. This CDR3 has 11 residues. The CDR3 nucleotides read TGCAGCGTTCGCCGGAGGGATGGCTACACCTTC. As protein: CSVRRRDGYTF.

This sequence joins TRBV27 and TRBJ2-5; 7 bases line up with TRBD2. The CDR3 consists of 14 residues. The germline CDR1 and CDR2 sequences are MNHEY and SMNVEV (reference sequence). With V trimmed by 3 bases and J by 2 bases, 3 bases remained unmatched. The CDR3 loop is CASSFGGEQETQYF. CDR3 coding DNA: TGTGCCAGCAGTTTTGGGGGGGAACAAGAGACCCAGTACTTC.

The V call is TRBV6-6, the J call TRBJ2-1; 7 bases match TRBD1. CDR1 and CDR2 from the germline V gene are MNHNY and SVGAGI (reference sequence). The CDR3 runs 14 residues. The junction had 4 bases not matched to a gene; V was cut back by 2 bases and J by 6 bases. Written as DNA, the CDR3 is TGTGCCAGCAGTTACGGGACAGTTGTCAATGAGCAGTTCTTC. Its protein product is CASSYGTVVNEQFF.

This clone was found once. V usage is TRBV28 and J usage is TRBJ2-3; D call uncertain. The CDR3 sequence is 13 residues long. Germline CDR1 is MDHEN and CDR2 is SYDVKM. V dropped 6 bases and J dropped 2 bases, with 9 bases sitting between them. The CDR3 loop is CASRFPDTDTQYF. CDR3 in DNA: TGTGCCAGCAGATTCCCCGACACAGATACGCAGTATTTT.

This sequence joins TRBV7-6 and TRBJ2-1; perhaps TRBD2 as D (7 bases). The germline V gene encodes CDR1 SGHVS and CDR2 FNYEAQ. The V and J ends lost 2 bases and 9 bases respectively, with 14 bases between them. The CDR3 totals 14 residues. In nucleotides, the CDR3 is TGTGCCAGCAGCTTAAGGAGGGGGGGCACTGAGCAGTTCTTC. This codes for CASSLRRGGTEQFF.

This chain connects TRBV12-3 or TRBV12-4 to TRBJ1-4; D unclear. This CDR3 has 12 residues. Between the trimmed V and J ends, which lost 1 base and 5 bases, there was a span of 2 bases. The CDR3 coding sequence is TGTGCCAGCAGTTTAGAGAATGAAAAACTGTTTTTT. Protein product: CASSLENEKLFF.

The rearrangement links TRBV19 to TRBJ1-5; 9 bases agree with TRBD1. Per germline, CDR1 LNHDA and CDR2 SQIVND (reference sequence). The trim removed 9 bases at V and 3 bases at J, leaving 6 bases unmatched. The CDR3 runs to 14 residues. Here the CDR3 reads CASLTGGNNQPQHF. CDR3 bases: TGTGCCAGCCTGACAGGGGGGAACAATCAGCCCCAGCATTTT.

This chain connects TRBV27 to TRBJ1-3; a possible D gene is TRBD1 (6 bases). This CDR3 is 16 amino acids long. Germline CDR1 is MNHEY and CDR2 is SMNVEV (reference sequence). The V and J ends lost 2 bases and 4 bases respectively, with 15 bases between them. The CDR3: CASSLEETGGGNTIYF. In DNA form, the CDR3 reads TGTGCCAGCAGTTTAGAGGAGACAGGCGGCGGAAACACCATATATTTT.